A single sample is the source of the 18 T cell receptor beta chains below, sequenced in a study of early T cells in non-severe SARS-CoV-2 infection. Each CDR3 protein is one row after TCRdb ran MiXCR on the 5' RACE reads. Of about 18,000 distinct CDR3 sequences listed, around 5.9% are singletons. The sample comprised whole blood. Receptors were obtained from an adult who was a healthcare worker with PCR-confirmed SARS-CoV-2 infection or an uninfected control (not recorded which).

This clonotype occurred a few times. The V gene is TRBV2, the J gene TRBJ2-3; 7 nucleotides align to TRBD1. V lost 6 bases and J lost 1; bases outside the gene matches: 19. The CDR3 extends over 19 amino acids. From germline, CDR1 is SNHLY and CDR2 FYNNEI. CDR3 DNA sequence: TGTGCCAGCAGGTTTACCCCCGGGACAGTAAGATCGGGCACAGATACGCAGTATTTT. This codes for CASRFTPGTVRSGTDTQYF.

The CDR3 nucleotides are TGTGCCAGCAGCTTAGTTCCAGGGGGGGAGACCCAGTACTTC. It encodes CASSLVPGGETQYF. This chain uses TRBV11-2 with TRBJ2-5; a possible D gene is TRBD1 (7 bases). Per germline, CDR1 SGHAT and CDR2 FQNNGV. The V and J ends lost 1 base and 5 bases respectively, with 11 bases between them. The CDR3 is 14 residues long.

This clonotype was recorded many times. The chain combines TRBV20-1 with TRBJ2-5; 10 positions agree with TRBD2. V shed 5 bases and J 2 bases; nucleotides not matched to a gene: 8. The CDR3 loop spans 15 amino acids. Germline CDR1 DFQATT, CDR2 SNEGSKA (reference sequence). The CDR3: CSAGLAGEPQETQYF. The CDR3 coding sequence is TGCAGTGCTGGGCTAGCGGGAGAGCCTCAAGAGACCCAGTACTTC.

The table lists this clonotype with many counts. The V gene is TRBV11-2, the J gene TRBJ1-6; a possible D gene is TRBD1 (5 bases). Germline loops: CDR1 SGHAT, CDR2 FQNNGV. The ends were cut back, 3 bases at V and 0 bases at J, with 12 bases in the middle. This CDR3 is built from 17 residues. The CDR3 loop is CASSLGRMSSYNSPLHF. The CDR3 DNA is TGTGCCAGCAGCTTGGGACGGATGAGCTCCTATAATTCACCCCTCCACTTT.

This clonotype has a count of ten or more. The rearrangement links TRBV20-1 to TRBJ1-5, with a possible D match to TRBD1 (6 bases). V lost 3 bases and J 8 bases, leaving 17 bases between the germline ends. Germline V lookup: CDR1 DFQATT, CDR2 SNEGSKA (reference sequence). This CDR3 region has 14 residues. CDR3 sequence (DNA): TGCAGTGCTAGCGTTGGTAGTAACAGGGAGCCCCAGCATTTT. Translated: CSASVGSNREPQHF.

This clonotype was counted ten times or more. The V call is TRBV11-2, the J call TRBJ2-7; D is unresolved. Trimming pared 3 bases from V and 2 bases from J, leaving 11 bases between. The CDR3 has 14 residues. Germline CDR1 is SGHAT and CDR2 is FQNNGV. Here the CDR3 reads CASSFENGPYEQYF. The CDR3 nucleotides read TGTGCCAGCAGCTTTGAAAACGGACCCTACGAGCAGTACTTC.

This clonotype has a count of ten or more. The genes are TRBV29-1 and TRBJ2-3; D could derive from TRBD1 or TRBD2 (5 bases each). CDR3 length: 13 residues. Germline-derived CDR1 and CDR2 are SQVTM and ANQGSEA. V lost 3 bases to trimming and J lost 5 bases, with 12 bases between them. CDR3 protein: CSVERQGRDTQYF. The CDR3 bases are TGCAGCGTTGAGCGGCAGGGACGAGATACGCAGTATTTT.

This clonotype has at least ten counts. The chain combines TRBV4-1 with TRBJ2-6; weak D call: TRBD1 (5 bases). This CDR3 contains 17 residues. Germline V gene lookup returns CDR1 MGHRA and CDR2 YSYEKL. V was cut by 1 base and J by 2 bases, with 12 bases left in between. CDR3 DNA: TGCGCCAGCAGCCAAGGGGGCCTCACTCCTGGGGCCAACGTCCTGACTTTC. Its translation: CASSQGGLTPGANVLTF.

This clonotype was recorded at least ten times. The V and J genes are TRBV11-2 and TRBJ1-3; D remains unclear. Looked up from germline, CDR1 is SGHAT and CDR2 is FQNNGV. With 0 bases removed from V and 0 bases from J, the gap between germline ends came to 9 bases. The CDR3 runs 16 residues. Here the CDR3 reads CASSLDSGNSGNTIYF. The CDR3 DNA is TGTGCCAGCAGCTTAGATTCGGGGAACTCTGGAAACACCATATATTTT. The entire variable domain, with the rest obtained from reference TRBV11-2 and TRBJ1-3, is as follows: EAGVAQSPRYKIIEKRQSVAFWCNPISGHATLYWYQQILGQGPKLLIQFQNNGVVDDSQLPKDRFSAERLKGVDSTLKIQPAKLEDSAVYLCASSLDSGNSGNTIYFGEGSWLTVV.

This clonotype was recorded many times. This sequence joins TRBV14 and TRBJ2-7; TRBD1 matches 8 bases. The CDR3 spans 14 residues. Germline CDR1 SGHDN, CDR2 FVKESK. Unmatched junction bases numbered 3, after V lost 1 base and J lost 4 bases. CDR3 sequence: CASSQGDRWYEQYF. The CDR3, as DNA: TGTGCCAGCAGCCAAGGGGACAGGTGGTACGAGCAGTACTTC.

This clonotype was counted at least ten times. J is TRBJ2-1 and V is TRBV3-1, with 7 positions matching TRBD2. With V trimmed by 0 bases and J by 7 bases, 9 bases remained unmatched. The CDR3 spans 16 residues. Per the germline V gene, CDR1 is LGHDT and CDR2 is YNNKEL (reference sequence). The CDR3 region is CASSQDARRGLNEQFF. CDR3 coding DNA: TGTGCCAGCAGCCAAGATGCCCGGCGGGGACTAAATGAGCAGTTCTTC.

At least ten counts were recorded for this clonotype. This chain connects TRBV20-1 to TRBJ2-3, with 9 bases fitting TRBD2. V shed 4 bases, J shed 3 bases, and the junction held 11 bases outside the gene matches. Per the germline V gene, CDR1 is DFQATT and CDR2 is SNEGSKA (reference sequence). The CDR3 spans 16 residues. CDR3 residues: CSAIPVSGSITDTQYF. The CDR3 DNA sequence: TGCAGTGCTATCCCTGTTAGCGGGAGCATTACAGATACGCAGTATTTT.

This clonotype occurred many times. The V gene is TRBV6-6, the J gene TRBJ2-7; weak D call: TRBD1 (6 bases). Trimming stripped 8 bases from V and 3 bases from J, with 14 bases between. CDR3 length: 13 residues. Germline assignment: CDR1 MNHNY and CDR2 SVGAGI (reference sequence). DNA for the CDR3: TGTGCCAGCCGAACAGGGAAATACTACGAGCAGTACTTC. This gives the protein CASRTGKYYEQYF.

The rearrangement joins TRBV30 to TRBJ2-1, with D unresolved. The CDR3 has 15 amino acids. Between the trimmed V and J ends, which lost 2 bases and 4 bases, there was a span of 15 bases. Germline-derived CDR1 and CDR2 are GTSNPN and SVGIG (reference sequence). CDR3 nucleotide sequence: TGTGCCTGGAGTCCCCGGGCGATCCTATACAATGAGCAGTTCTTC. As protein: CAWSPRAILYNEQFF. The entire variable domain, with the rest obtained from reference TRBV30 and TRBJ2-1, is as follows: SQTIHQWPATLVQPVGSPLSLECTVEGTSNPNLYWYRQAAGRGLQLLFYSVGIGQISSEVPQNLSASRPQDRQFILSSKKLLLSDSGFYLCAWSPRAILYNEQFFGPGTRLTVL.

This clonotype was seen many times. The rearrangement joins TRBV18 to TRBJ2-3; D may be TRBD1 (5 bases). The germline V and J ends were trimmed by 0 bases and 6 bases, with 10 bases remaining between them. This CDR3 has 14 residues. Germline V gene data show CDR1 as KGHSH and CDR2 as LQKENI. The CDR3 DNA follows: TGTGCCAGCTCACCACCGGCAGGGAAGGATACGCAGTATTTT. This gives the protein CASSPPAGKDTQYF.

This clonotype has at least ten counts. The genes are TRBV5-1 and TRBJ1-2; D might be TRBD1 (6 bases). The CDR3 spans 14 residues. The germline gives CDR1 SGHRS, CDR2 YFSETQ. The V and J ends lost 4 bases and 4 bases respectively, with 14 bases between them. The CDR3 bases are TGCGCCAGCAGCCGCGACGGGGGCGGCTATGGCTACACCTTC. Translated: CASSRDGGGYGYTF.

The chain joins TRBV19 to TRBJ2-1; 8 bases are a match to TRBD1. Germline V gene lookup returns CDR1 LNHDA and CDR2 SQIVND (reference sequence). The V and J ends lost 5 bases and 4 bases, in that order; junction bases with no gene match: 10. CDR3 length: 16 amino acids. The CDR3 is CASSPLTGVTYNEQFF. The CDR3 DNA is TGTGCCAGTAGTCCCTTGACAGGGGTCACTTACAATGAGCAGTTCTTC.

This clonotype was counted many times. The chain recombines TRBV10-2 with TRBJ2-1, with 10 nucleotides matching TRBD2. This CDR3 has 19 amino acids. The V gene end was trimmed by 6 bases and the J gene end by 6 bases; junction bases not matched to a gene: 20. CDR1 is WSHSY and CDR2 is SAAADI in the germline V gene. The CDR3, as DNA: TGCGCCAGCAGACGGGGAGGAGCGGGAGGGGGTTTTTTGTCCAATGAGCAGTTCTTC. Its protein is CASRRGGAGGGFLSNEQFF.